These 5 T cell receptor beta chains share one sample of origin, sequenced in a study of blood T cells in healthy people across ages. PCR was performed a second time for 7 to 11 cycles using a sample-barcoded 5' primer and a J-beta primer mix. TCRdb fed the 5' RACE reads into MiXCR, producing one record per CDR3 protein. The sample carries over 750,000 distinct CDR3 sequences, roughly 25% recorded once. Another study also made use of these data, one on T cells of mothers and their children.

The sequenced sample consisted of blood. The receptor source for this set is a boy aged 10-17 years in good health.

This clonotype was seen a handful of times. The V gene is TRBV29-1, the J gene TRBJ1-2; TRBD1 is a possible D gene (5 bases). In germline, CDR1 is SQVTM, CDR2 ANQGSEA. V was shortened by 6 bases and J by 8 bases, with 19 bases between the two germline ends. The CDR3 contains 13 residues. For the CDR3, the DNA is TGCAGCGTCCCGGACGGGGGAACACCAGGCTACACCTTC. Translated, it gives CSVPDGGTPGYTF.

Written as DNA, the CDR3 is TGTGCCAGCAGTGGGATGTCCAGTCTTAGTGCAACTAATGAAAAACTGTTTTTT. Translating gives CASSGMSSLSATNEKLFF. This rearrangement joins TRBV6-1 to TRBJ1-4; D is undetermined. The germline V and J ends were trimmed by 4 bases and 0 bases, with 18 bases remaining between them. Germline V gene lookup returns CDR1 MNHNS and CDR2 SASEGT. The CDR3 spans 18 residues.

This clonotype showed up just a few times. The V gene is TRBV4-2, the J gene TRBJ2-2; 7 nucleotides align to TRBD1. Germline V gives CDR1 LGHNA, CDR2 YNFKEQ. There are 17 residues in the CDR3. V trimming: 4 bases; J trimming: 6 bases; junction bases outside the gene matches: 14. This CDR3 is CASSPLLSRQGAGELFF. The CDR3 region has the DNA TGTGCCAGCAGCCCCCTTTTAAGTAGGCAGGGGGCCGGGGAGCTGTTTTTT.

The chain links TRBV11-2 to TRBJ1-5; tentative D call: TRBD1 (5 bases). With 5 bases removed from V and 0 bases from J, the gap between germline ends came to 11 bases. This CDR3 is 15 amino acids long. CDR1 SGHAT and CDR2 FQNNGV come from the germline V gene. The chain's CDR3 is CASSRDGNSNQPQHF. CDR3 in DNA: TGTGCCAGCAGCCGGGACGGGAATAGCAATCAGCCCCAGCATTTT.

This clonotype has more than one count but fewer than ten. The chain carries TRBV7-2 and TRBJ1-5, with TRBD1 identical over 10 bases. The CDR3 covers 17 residues. Germline loops: CDR1 SGHTA, CDR2 FQGNSA. With 5 bases clipped from V and 3 bases from J, the junction kept 10 bases outside the gene matches. The CDR3 DNA sequence: TGTGCCAGCAGCCTAAGTGGGACAGGGGCTTTCAATCAGCCCCAGCATTTT. This codes for CASSLSGTGAFNQPQHF.